The clone carrying this TCR beta chain was found once. As yet, its antigen is unknown. This CDR3 contains 14 residues. J gave up 3 bases and V 6 bases, and 7 bases lay outside the gene matches. The germline CDR1 and CDR2 sequences are MDHEN and SYDVKM. This entry is derived from a study of shared clonotypes between healthy human individuals. Study at large: Aged 18 to 49, the donors were two women and a few men.

Per the original data handling: In the immunoSEQ data, sequences were junction-only and lacked quality scores, so filtering differed. Only in-frame clones appear in the TCRdb table, and some are missing; sequencing was by immunoSEQ multiplex PCR. From that table come the V and J calls and clone size; the DNA was used to work out D and trimming. The sample carries 2 million to 3 million clones, 80% to 95% recorded once. Study outcomes and limitations: Only blood was sampled, and tissue TCR repertoires likely differ from blood ones.

The rearrangement uses TRBV28 and TRBJ2-7; 8 bases map to TRBD1. The receptor was isolated from a man younger than 35 in good health. Some clones in this sample may be carry-over from other donors' samples. Input material: naive CD4+ T cells from PBMCs. Sample subset: CD45RA+ positively selected. The CDR3 region has the DNA TGTGCCAGCAGGTCAACCGGACAGGGCTACGAGCAGTACTTC. Its translation: CASRSTGQGYEQYF.